These 8 T cell receptor beta chains came from one sample sequenced in a study of CD8+CD57+ T cells in acquired aplastic anemia (dated 2018 in TCRdb). TCRdb lists the instrument as Illumina HiSeq 2000. Genomic DNA was used as template for profiling of TCR beta VDJ combinations and CDR3 sequences. In-frame beta chains were kept once TCRdb had trimmed the public reads at Q25 with fastp and called clones with MiXCR. Entries that share a CDR3 protein sequence are merged under the most common genes and DNA. This sample holds about 110,000 distinct CDR3 sequences; 50% to 65% were observed only once. The top ten constitute roughly a third of the sample. Specimen: sorted CD4+, CD8+, or CD8+CD57+ T cells (not recorded which) from PBMCs. Every receptor here comes from a human donor in good health, serving as a control.

This clonotype has ten or more counts. V is TRBV27 and J is TRBJ2-7, with no clear D. V lost 2 bases and J lost 0, with 8 bases in between. Germline CDR1 reads MNHEY; CDR2 reads SMNVEV (reference sequence). This CDR3 is 14 amino acids long. CDR3 DNA sequence: TGTGCCAGCAGTTTACGAGGAGTCTCCTACGAGCAGTACTTC. Its translation is CASSLRGVSYEQYF.

The V gene is TRBV11-1, the J gene TRBJ1-3; tentative D call: TRBD1 (6 bases). V lost 4 bases and J lost 0, with 10 bases in between. Germline CDR1 and CDR2: SGHAT and FQDESV (reference sequence). The CDR3 is made up of 15 amino acids. CDR3 bases: TGTGCCAGCAGCTCACAGGGCACCTCTGGAAACACCATATATTTT. This gives the protein CASSSQGTSGNTIYF.

The chain employs TRBV25-1 and TRBJ2-2; D is perhaps TRBD1 or TRBD2 (7 bases each). The DNA end favors TRBJ2-3, so the J call may be wrong. CDR3 length: 17 residues. Germline-derived CDR1 and CDR2 are MGHDK and SYGVNS. The CDR3, as DNA: TGTGCCAGCAGTGGGGGGGGCAGGGGGTGGGGCACAGATACGCAGTATTTT. It is translated as CASSGGGRGWGTDTQYF.

The J gene is TRBJ2-3, the V gene TRBV5-1; possibly TRBD1 for D (6 bases). The CDR3 sequence is 14 residues long. V shed 5 bases and J shed 11 bases, with 21 bases lying between them. Per the germline V gene, CDR1 is SGHRS and CDR2 is YFSETQ. Here the CDR3 reads CASRQGSGYNEQYF. In DNA form, the CDR3 reads TGCGCCAGCAGACAGGGTTCCGGTTACAATGAGCAGTATTTT. The entire variable domain, with the rest obtained from reference TRBV5-1 and TRBJ2-3, is as follows: KAGVTQTPRYLIKTRGQQVTLSCSPISGHRSVSWYQQTPGQGLQFLFEYFSETQRNKGNFPGRFSGRQFSNSRSEMNVSTLELGDSALYLCASRQGSGYNEQYFGPGTRLTVL.

The chain carries TRBV4-1 and TRBJ1-4; D uncertain. The germline V gene has CDR1 MGHRA and CDR2 YSYEKL. Trimming removed 4 bases from V and 8 bases from J, with 11 bases in between. CDR3 length equals 13 residues. In DNA, the CDR3 is TGCGCCAGCAGCCCTCATCGAGTGGAAAAACTGTTTTTT. It translates to CASSPHRVEKLFF.

In regard to this clonotype: This may be a read error, as it is one base from a much larger clone. The final CDR3 position lacks the conserved phenylalanine or tryptophan, pointing to a likely read error. The chain is built from TRBV12-3 or TRBV12-4 and TRBJ2-7; 11 nucleotides line up with TRBD2. J gave up 6 bases and V 2 bases, and 3 bases lay outside the gene matches. This CDR3 has 14 amino acids. The CDR3 is CASSLKLAGGEQYS. CDR3 DNA sequence: TGTGCCAGCAGTTTAAAGCTAGCGGGGGGCGAGCAGTACTCC.

The chain recombines TRBV2 with TRBJ2-1, with D possibly being TRBD1 (6 bases). Germline-derived CDR1 and CDR2 are SNHLY and FYNNEI. The V end lost 11 bases, the J end lost 7 bases, and 21 bases lay between the germline ends. This CDR3 region has 14 residues. CDR3: CAYRVGGLGNEQFF. CDR3 nucleotide sequence: TGTGCCTACAGAGTTGGGGGCCTGGGGAATGAGCAGTTCTTC.

This clonotype has a handful of counts. The rearrangement uses TRBV19 and TRBJ2-1, with a weak D call TRBD2 (6 bases). The germline V and J ends were trimmed by 4 bases and 6 bases, with 10 bases remaining between them. Germline V gives CDR1 LNHDA, CDR2 SQIVND (reference sequence). This CDR3 contains 13 residues. CDR3 nucleotides: TGTGCCAGTAGTAGACTAGTTCTCAATGAGCAGTTCTTC. Translated, it gives CASSRLVLNEQFF.